Listed here is a single T cell receptor beta chain. V was trimmed by 3 bases and J by 1 base, leaving 6 bases between them. CDR3 length equals 13 residues. These data originate in a study of blood T cell repertoires in COVID-19. Study details: Spain, Italy and the United States supplied samples that represented acute and convalescent COVID-19. T cells, B-cell-depleted T cells, or PBMCs supplied cDNA or gDNA.

Source study methods: Reference gene primer amplification in the assay estimated nucleated cell counts. Method: immunoSEQ multiplex PCR; TCRdb's copy keeps in-frame clones and lacks some. V, J and clone size reflect that table, while D and trimming were determined from the DNA. The repertoire has about 78,000 clones, approximately 89% of them found once; the top ten carry less than 5%. This TCR derives from a man aged 50 to 60 with active or convalescent COVID-19. The gene calls are TRBV12-3 or TRBV12-4 and TRBJ1-1; D gene uncertain. The sample consisted of peripheral blood. CDR3 protein: CASSFFRNTEAFF. As DNA, the CDR3 is TGTGCCAGCAGTTTCTTCAGGAACACTGAAGCTTTCTTT.